This T cell receptor beta chain originates from a study of lymphopenia after photon versus proton radiotherapy. Regarding the study as a whole: In patients who died, overall survival fell as post-nadir TCR diversity dropped more. Better survival with proton therapy was suggested as possible, not demonstrated. Post-nadir diversity loss with photons came from oligoclonal expansion, particularly CD8+ Temra cells. Proton therapy kept repertoires fairly stable, unlike photons, which gained effector/memory cells.

CDR3 length: 14 residues. The ends lost 3 bases at V and 1 base at J; junction bases unmatched: 3. Germline loops: CDR1 SGHTS, CDR2 YDEGEE. The repertoire was sequenced with immunoSEQ multiplex PCR; TCRdb's copy has only in-frame clones and lacks some. This sample carries tens of thousands of clones, 85% to 90% of them seen once, and the ten largest clones take 10% to 14%. A word on this clone: Antigen: not known.

Material: peripheral blood, obtained from a patient treated with proton-based radiotherapy. The chain is built from TRBV5-8 and TRBJ1-1; the match to TRBD1 covers 7 bases. This sequence was found in a man older than 75 with esophageal cancer. The chain's CDR3 is CASSWGQPNTEAFF. DNA of the CDR3: TGTGCCAGCAGCTGGGGACAGCCGAACACTGAAGCTTTCTTT.